Sequencing of this T cell receptor (beta chain) was carried out in a study of cytomegalovirus exposure and HLA in healthy donors. Study summary: As an earlier analysis found, roughly 180 million T cells yielded 95 million to 130 million unique TCR beta sequences.

Study-level results: The authors enumerated 150 to 200 TCR beta chains as linked to cytomegalovirus. When analyzed later, a missense DCLRE1C variant was found to be linked to TCR beta V- and J-gene trimming.

PCR used 60 Vbeta primers and 13 Jbeta primers. The method was immunoSEQ multiplex PCR; TCRdb's version includes in-frame clones alone and lacks a portion of them. The sample lists about 140,000 clones; roughly three quarters were seen once. This CDR3 has 16 amino acids. Germline V lookup: CDR1 SGHRS, CDR2 YFSETQ. V lost 5 bases, J lost 6 bases, and 20 bases lay in between. Note on this clone: Its specificity is not known.

Sequenced: PBMCs. The receptor was isolated from a woman aged 35 to 49 in good health and CMV-seronegative. The rearrangement links TRBV5-1 to TRBJ2-2, with D possibly matching TRBD1 (6 bases). The CDR3 DNA follows: TGCGCCAGCAGTTTTTCCGGGACATCTTCTTCCGGGGAGCTGTTTTTT. It codes for CASSFSGTSSSGELFF.